The TCR beta chain under discussion was sequenced for a study of post-analysis software for immune sequencing data. Study context: Multiple sclerosis in the patients followed relapsing-remitting, secondary progressive and progressive-relapsing courses. General observations from the study: Those with multiple sclerosis, the patient group, showed significantly lower normalized Chao1 diversity than controls. When patients were compared with controls, 5 or 6 TRBV segments were more frequent, TRBV5-6, TRBV5-1 and TRBV20-1 among them. Samples made in the same batch grouped tightly together by F measure.

Worth noting for this clonotype: Its target is not known.

Every TCR beta cDNA library bore unique molecular identifiers. It was from about 0.98 to 11 million T cells that some 500,000 cDNA molecules came. TCRdb redid the calling of the PCR reads with MiXCR, one entry per CDR3 protein. This sample carries roughly 730,000 distinct CDR3 sequences, 25% to 30% of them seen once, and the ten largest clones take approximately 0.55%. Germline assignment: CDR1 MNHNS and CDR2 SASEGT. The CDR3 covers 14 residues. Trimming cost V 4 bases and J 2 bases, with 11 bases left between them. This clonotype was sampled from a girl aged 10 to 17 with multiple sclerosis. The sequenced sample was blood. V gene TRBV6-1 combines with J gene TRBJ1-1; D is undetermined. CDR3 coding DNA: TGTGCCAGCAGTGGACTTGAGGGTAACACTGAAGCTTTCTTT. Translated, it gives CASSGLEGNTEAFF.